This TCR beta chain originates from a study of blood T cell repertoires in COVID-19. Background on the study: Sources were T cells, B-cell-depleted T cells, or PBMCs; the material itself was cDNA or gDNA.

V was shortened by 0 bases and J by 4 bases, with 10 bases between the two germline ends. In germline, CDR1 is SGHTA, CDR2 FQGNSA. The CDR3 is 14 residues long. The assay was immunoSEQ multiplex PCR, and TCRdb's table has in-frame clones only and misses some. Here the sample spans roughly 200,000 clones, about four fifths being singletons. A remark on this clone: Within the sample, other DNA sequences also encode this same CDR3.

J is TRBJ2-7 and V is TRBV7-2; TRBD1 is a possible D gene (5 bases). Sequenced: peripheral blood. This TCR derives from a man aged 50 or older with active or convalescent COVID-19. CDR3 sequence reads: CASSLAQGKYEQYF. DNA of the CDR3: TGTGCCAGCAGCTTAGCGCAGGGAAAATACGAGCAGTACTTC.